This record looks at one T cell receptor beta chain sequence and its context. This sample is part of a study of blood T cell repertoires in COVID-19. The overall study: COVID-19 samples from acute and convalescent phases originated in the United States, Italy and Spain. From T cells, B-cell-depleted T cells, or PBMCs came the material, which was cDNA or gDNA.

In germline, CDR1 is SQVTM, CDR2 ANQGSEA. V shed 6 bases, J shed 0 bases, and the junction held 3 bases outside the gene matches. The CDR3 contains 14 residues. The Seattle patients, enrolled during active infection, were followed longitudinally. In the authors' methods: Using reference gene primer amplification, nucleated cell counts were estimated. The method was immunoSEQ multiplex PCR; TCRdb's version includes in-frame clones alone and lacks a portion of them. D and trimming come from the DNA, and the V and J calls and clone size come from that table. The sample shows 150,000 to 200,000 clones, around nine tenths of them seen only once.

This receptor was obtained from a woman in her seventies with COVID-19, enrolled during active disease. V usage is TRBV29-1 and J usage is TRBJ2-7, with TRBD2 matching over 12 bases. Specimen: peripheral blood. CDR3 bases: TGCAGCGTGGGGACTAGCGGGCTCTCCTACGAGCAGTACTTC. It yields the protein CSVGTSGLSYEQYF.